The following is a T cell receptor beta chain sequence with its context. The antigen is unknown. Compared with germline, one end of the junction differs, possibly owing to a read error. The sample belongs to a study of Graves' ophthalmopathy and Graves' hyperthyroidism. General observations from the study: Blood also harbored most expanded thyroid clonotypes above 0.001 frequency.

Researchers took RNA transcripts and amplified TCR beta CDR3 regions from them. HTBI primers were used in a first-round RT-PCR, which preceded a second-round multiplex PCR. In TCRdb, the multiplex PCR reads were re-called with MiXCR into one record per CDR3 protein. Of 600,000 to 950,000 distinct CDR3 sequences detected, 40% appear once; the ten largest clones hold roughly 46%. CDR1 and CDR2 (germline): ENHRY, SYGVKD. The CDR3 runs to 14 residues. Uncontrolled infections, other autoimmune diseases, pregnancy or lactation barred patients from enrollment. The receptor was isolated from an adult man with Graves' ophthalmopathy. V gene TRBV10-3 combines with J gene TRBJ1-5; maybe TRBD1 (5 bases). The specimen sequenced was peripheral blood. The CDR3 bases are TGTGCCAGCAGTCAGGGCGGGTCGGGTCAGCCCCAGCATTTT. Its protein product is CASSQGGSGQPQHF.